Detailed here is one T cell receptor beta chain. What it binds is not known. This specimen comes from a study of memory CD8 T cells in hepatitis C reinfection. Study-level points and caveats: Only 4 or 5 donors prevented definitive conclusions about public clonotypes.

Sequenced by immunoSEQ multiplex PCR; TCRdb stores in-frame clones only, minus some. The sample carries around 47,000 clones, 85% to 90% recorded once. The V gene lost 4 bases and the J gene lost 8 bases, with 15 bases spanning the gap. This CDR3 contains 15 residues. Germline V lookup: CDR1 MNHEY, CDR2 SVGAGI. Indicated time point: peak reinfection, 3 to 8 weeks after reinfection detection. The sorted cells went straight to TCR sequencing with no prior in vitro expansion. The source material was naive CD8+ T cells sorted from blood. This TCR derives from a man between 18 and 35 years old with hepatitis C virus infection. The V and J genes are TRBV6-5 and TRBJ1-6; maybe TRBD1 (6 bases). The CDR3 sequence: CASSWSGAGYSPLHF. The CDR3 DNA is TGTGCCAGCAGTTGGTCAGGGGCAGGATATTCACCCCTCCACTTT.